Below, one T cell receptor (beta chain) is given with its context. No antigen is known for it. The record originates from a study of cytomegalovirus exposure and HLA in healthy donors. Findings and caveats of the study: A further, later analysis showed that HLA-associated TCR beta chains (compared with equally common others) were more clonally expanded.

Vbeta (60) and Jbeta (13) primers were used in the PCR. Produced via immunoSEQ multiplex PCR; TCRdb's table is partial and in-frame only. Here the sample spans around 180,000 clones, roughly three quarters being singletons. Germline V lookup: CDR1 MNHNY, CDR2 SVGAGI (reference sequence). The CDR3 spans 13 residues. Trimming shortened V by 0 bases and J by 4 bases, and 6 bases separated the two germline ends. Sequencing input: PBMCs. The TCR comes from a woman aged 45 to 65 in good health and CMV-seropositive. This rearrangement joins TRBV6-6 to TRBJ1-1, with D perhaps matching TRBD1 (5 bases). CDR3 sequence reads: CASSYSGGTEAFF. The CDR3 coding sequence is TGTGCCAGCAGTTACTCGGGGGGCACTGAAGCTTTCTTT.